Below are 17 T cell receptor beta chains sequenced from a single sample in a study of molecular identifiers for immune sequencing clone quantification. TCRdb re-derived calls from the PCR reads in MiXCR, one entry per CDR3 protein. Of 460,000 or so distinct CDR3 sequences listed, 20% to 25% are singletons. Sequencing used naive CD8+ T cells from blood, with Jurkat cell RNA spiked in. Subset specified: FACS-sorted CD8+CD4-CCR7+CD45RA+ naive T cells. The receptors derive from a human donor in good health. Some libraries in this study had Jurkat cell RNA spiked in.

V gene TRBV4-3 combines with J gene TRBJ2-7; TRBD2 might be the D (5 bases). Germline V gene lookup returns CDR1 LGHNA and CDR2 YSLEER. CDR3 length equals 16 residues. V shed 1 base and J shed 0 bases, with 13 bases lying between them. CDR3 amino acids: CASSQGFTGNSYEQYF. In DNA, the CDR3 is TGCGCCAGCAGCCAAGGCTTTACGGGAAACTCCTACGAGCAGTACTTC.

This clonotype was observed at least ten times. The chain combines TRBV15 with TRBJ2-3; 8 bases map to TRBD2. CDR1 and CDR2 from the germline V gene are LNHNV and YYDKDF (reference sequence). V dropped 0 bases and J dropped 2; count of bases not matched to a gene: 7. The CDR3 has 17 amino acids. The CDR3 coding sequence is TGTGCCACCAGCAGAGATATGGCTAGCGGGCTCACAGATACGCAGTATTTT. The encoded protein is CATSRDMASGLTDTQYF. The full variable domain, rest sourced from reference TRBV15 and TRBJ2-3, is DAMVIQNPRYQVTQFGKPVTLSCSQTLNHNVMYWYQQKSSQAPKLLFHYYDKDFNNEADTPDNFQSRRPNTSFCFLDIRSPGLGDTAMYLCATSRDMASGLTDTQYFGPGTRLTVL.

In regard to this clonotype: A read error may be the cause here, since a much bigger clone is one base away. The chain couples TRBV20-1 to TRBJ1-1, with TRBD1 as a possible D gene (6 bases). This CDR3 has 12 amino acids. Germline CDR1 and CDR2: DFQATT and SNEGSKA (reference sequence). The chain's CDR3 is CSAKTWDTGAFF. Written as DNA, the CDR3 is TGCAGTGCTAAGACATGGGACACTGGAGCTTTCTTT.

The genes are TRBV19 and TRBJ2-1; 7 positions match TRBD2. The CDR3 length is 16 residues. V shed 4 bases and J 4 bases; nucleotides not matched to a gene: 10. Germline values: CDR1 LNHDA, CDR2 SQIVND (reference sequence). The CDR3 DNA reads TGTGCCAGTAGTAGGAGCGGGGACCCAATTTACAATGAGCAGTTCTTC. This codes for CASSRSGDPIYNEQFF.

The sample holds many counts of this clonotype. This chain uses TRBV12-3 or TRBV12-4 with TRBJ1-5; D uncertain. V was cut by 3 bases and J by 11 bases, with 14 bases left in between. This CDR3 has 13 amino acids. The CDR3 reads CASSFALLGTQHF. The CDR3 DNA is TGTGCCAGCAGTTTTGCGCTATTGGGGACCCAGCATTTT.

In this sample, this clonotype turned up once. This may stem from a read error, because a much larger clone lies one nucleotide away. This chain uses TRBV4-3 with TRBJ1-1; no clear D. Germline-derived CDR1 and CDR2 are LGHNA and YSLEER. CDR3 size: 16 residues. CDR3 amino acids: CTSSQEFFGENTEAFF. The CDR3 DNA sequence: TGCACCAGCAGCCAAGAGTTCTTTGGGGAGAACACTGAAGCTTTCTTT.

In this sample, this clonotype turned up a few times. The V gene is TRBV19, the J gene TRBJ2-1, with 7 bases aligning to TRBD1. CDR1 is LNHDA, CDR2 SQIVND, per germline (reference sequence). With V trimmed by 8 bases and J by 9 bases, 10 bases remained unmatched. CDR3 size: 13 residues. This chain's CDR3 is CASAPLGGGEQFF. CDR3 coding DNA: TGTGCCAGTGCCCCCTTAGGGGGCGGTGAGCAGTTCTTC.

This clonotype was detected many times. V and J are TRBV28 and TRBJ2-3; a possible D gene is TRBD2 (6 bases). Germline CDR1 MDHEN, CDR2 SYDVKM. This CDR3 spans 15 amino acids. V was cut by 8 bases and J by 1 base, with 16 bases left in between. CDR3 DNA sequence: TGTGCCAGCTCCTTGGTGGGGGAGGGCACAGATACGCAGTATTTT. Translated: CASSLVGEGTDTQYF.

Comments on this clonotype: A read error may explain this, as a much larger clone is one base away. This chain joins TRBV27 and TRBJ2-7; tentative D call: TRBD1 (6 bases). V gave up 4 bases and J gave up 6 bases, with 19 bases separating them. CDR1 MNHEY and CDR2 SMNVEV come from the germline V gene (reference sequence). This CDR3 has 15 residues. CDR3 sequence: CASSSLTGFGREQYF. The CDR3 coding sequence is TGTGCCAGCAGTTCCCTGACAGGTTTTGGGCGCGAGCAGTACTTC.

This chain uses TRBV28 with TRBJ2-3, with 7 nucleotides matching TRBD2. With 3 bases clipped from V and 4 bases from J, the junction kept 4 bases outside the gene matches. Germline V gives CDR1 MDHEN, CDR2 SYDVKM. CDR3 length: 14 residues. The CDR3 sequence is CASSFAGEADTQYF. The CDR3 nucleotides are TGTGCCAGCAGTTTTGCGGGAGAGGCAGATACGCAGTATTTT. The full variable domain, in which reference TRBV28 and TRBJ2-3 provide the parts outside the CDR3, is DVKVTQSSRYLVKRTGEKVFLECVQDMDHENMFWYRQDPGLGLRLIYFSYDVKMKEKGDIPEGYSVSREKKERFSLILESASTNQTSMYLCASSFAGEADTQYFGPGTRLTVL.

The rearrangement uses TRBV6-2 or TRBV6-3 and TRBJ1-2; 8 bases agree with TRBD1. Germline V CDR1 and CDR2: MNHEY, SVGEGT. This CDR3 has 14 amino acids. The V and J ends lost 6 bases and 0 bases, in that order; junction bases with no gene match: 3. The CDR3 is CASSMGQANYGYTF. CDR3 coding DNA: TGTGCCAGCAGCATGGGACAGGCTAACTATGGCTACACCTTC.

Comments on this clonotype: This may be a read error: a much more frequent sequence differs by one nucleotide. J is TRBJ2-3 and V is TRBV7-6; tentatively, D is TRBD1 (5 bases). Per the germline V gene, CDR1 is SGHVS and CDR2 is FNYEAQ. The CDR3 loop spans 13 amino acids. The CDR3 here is CTSSSDNPDTQYF. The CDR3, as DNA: TGTACCAGCAGCTCGGACAACCCAGATACGCAGTATTTT.

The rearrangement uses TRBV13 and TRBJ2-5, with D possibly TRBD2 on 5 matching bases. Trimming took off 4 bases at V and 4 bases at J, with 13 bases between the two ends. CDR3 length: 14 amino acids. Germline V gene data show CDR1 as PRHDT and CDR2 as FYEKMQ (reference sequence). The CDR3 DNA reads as TGTGCCAGCAGCTCTGACCGGGGAAGAGAGACCCAGTACTTC. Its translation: CASSSDRGRETQYF.

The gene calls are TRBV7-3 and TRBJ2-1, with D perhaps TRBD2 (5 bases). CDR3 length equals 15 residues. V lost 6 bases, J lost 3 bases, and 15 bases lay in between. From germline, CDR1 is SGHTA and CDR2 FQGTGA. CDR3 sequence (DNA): TGTGCCAGCAGTCTAGCCCCGATAAACTACAATGAGCAGTTCTTC. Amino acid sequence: CASSLAPINYNEQFF.

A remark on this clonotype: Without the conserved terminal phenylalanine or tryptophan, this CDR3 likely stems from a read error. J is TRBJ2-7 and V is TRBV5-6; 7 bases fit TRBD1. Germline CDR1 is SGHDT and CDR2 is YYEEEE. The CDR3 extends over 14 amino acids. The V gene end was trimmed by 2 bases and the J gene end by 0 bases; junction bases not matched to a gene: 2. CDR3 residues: CASSFGQASYEQYL. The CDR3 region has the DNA TGTGCCAGCAGCTTCGGACAGGCCTCCTACGAGCAGTACCTC.

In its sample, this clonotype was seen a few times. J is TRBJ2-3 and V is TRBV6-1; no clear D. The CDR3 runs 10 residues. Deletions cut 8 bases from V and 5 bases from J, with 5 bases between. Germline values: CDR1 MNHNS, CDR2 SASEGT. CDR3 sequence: CASLLDTQYF. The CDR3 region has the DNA TGTGCCAGCCTATTAGATACGCAGTATTTT.

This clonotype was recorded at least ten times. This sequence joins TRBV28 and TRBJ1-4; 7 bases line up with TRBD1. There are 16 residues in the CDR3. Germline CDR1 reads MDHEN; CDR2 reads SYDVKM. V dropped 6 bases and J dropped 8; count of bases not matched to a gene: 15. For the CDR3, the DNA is TGTGCCAGCAGCGAAACCCAAGGGGGCCCGAGGGAAAAACTGTTTTTT. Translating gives CASSETQGGPREKLFF.